This T cell receptor (beta chain) was sequenced during a study of cytomegalovirus exposure and HLA in healthy donors (dated by TCRdb to about 2017). For the study in its entirety: An earlier analysis of approximately 590 of the donors reported approximately 270 Gb of sequence data and roughly 100 million unique TCR beta sequences from 190 million or so T cells. The study aimed to test whether cataloging public T cell receptors could reveal signatures of past pathogen exposure. Donor age, sex, ethnicity and CMV serostatus were collected together with the repertoire data. An earlier analysis of 587 of the donors used high-throughput TCR beta sequencing to judge whether each TCR beta V gene segment behaved as functional or pseudogenic. The number of donors typed differed by locus, with about 629-630 for A, B, C, DRB1 and DQB1, around 560 for DQA1, 600 to 610 for DPA1, and around 430 for DPB1. All discovery cohort repertoires had been generated on a single sequencing platform. The later analysis used no new phenotypic data to find candidate immune exposures, relying instead on TCR beta sequences and their occurrence across donors. Using immunosequencing, the study profiled T cell repertoires from some 670 subjects and related those repertoires to cytomegalovirus serostatus. Among 398 genotyped donors of the cohort, an average of approximately 240,000 unique TCR beta nucleotide sequences were sequenced per donor, around 20% of them non-productive. An early release that covered 640 HLA-typed donors contained about 300 gigabases of sequencing data and 80 million or so unique TCR sequences. Because of strong linkage in the cohort, 4 to 6 DR-DQ haplotypes were treated as single units for association and clustering. To study patterns of TCR occurrence, a later analysis re-analyzed previously published TCR beta repertoires from around 670 donors and added high-resolution HLA genotyping. To predict cytomegalovirus infection status, the study combined high-throughput TCR immunosequencing, statistical association of individual TCRs with disease status, and machine learning. The genetic ancestry cluster associated with self-reported Caucasian donors included roughly 84% of the 350 to 500 genotyped donors. Besides the first cohort of under 700 subjects, a separate validation cohort made up of 120 different subjects was used. Genome-wide SNP genotypes for about 65% of the roughly 670 donors were used in a later genetic analysis, which treated that subset as a discovery cohort. HLA typing included class I and class II loci at four-digit resolution.

Regarding this clone: The specificity of this receptor is unknown. No base quality information exists; no much larger clone differs at one position.

The cohort was made up of 666 healthy bone marrow donors. At the time of sampling, all cohort members were nominally healthy, though unrecorded immune exposures were likely present. The donor tested CMV seropositive and was one of the 289 seropositive cohort members. A peripheral blood sample was collected from each donor, and TCR beta sequencing was performed on peripheral blood mononuclear cells. Genomic DNA extraction from the blood cell samples was performed with the Qiagen DNeasy Blood Extraction Kit. CDR1 and CDR2 were assigned from the germline V gene as LGHNA and YNFKEQ. The CDR3 sequence holds 15 residues, the cysteine and phenylalanine included. The sequence is cut down to CDR3 DNA, 45 bases in frame from base 1. V is trimmed back by 1 base and J by 4 bases, and the junction contains 5 bases that no gene match accounts for. General study outcomes and caveats: According to a later analysis, most CMV-associated TCR beta chains appeared to be HLA-restricted, and the HLA associations seemed to be driven largely by CMV exposure. Roughly 17 rarely observed V segments, including chromosome 9 orphons, were excluded from the earlier analysis of several hundred of the donors because counts were too low. Compared with equally common non-associated chains, HLA-associated TCR beta chains in a later analysis were more clonally expanded and had lower generation probabilities. In a later analysis, several top co-occurrence clusters were reported to appear linked to parvovirus B19, influenza, CMV and Epstein-Barr virus. A further reported finding was that TCR beta sequences accurately predicted the HLA-A and HLA-B alleles for most subjects in the first cohort. The presence/absence analyses assumed that sequencing depth was roughly uniform across donors, and that assumption may not be true. Most TCR sequences were observed very rarely across donors, whereas some public TCRs were present in many individuals. Because HLA typing was missing for some donors at each locus, association tests included only the typed subset. Some IMGT-functional V segments, including TRBV6-2 and TRBV6-3, could not be told apart with the 87-base-pair reads, so those segments were excluded. According to a later analysis, TCR association rates differed among HLA loci, with DRB1 alleles showing the most associated TCRs and HLA-C alleles showing the fewest. In a later genetic analysis, fewer N-insertions in productive TCRs were reported among donors in an Asian-associated ancestry cluster than the approximately 670-donor mean. Immune exposure information for the cohort was limited to CMV serostatus. An earlier analysis of some 590 of the donors showed that most TCR beta V segments appeared in productive rearrangements either about 90% or about 30% of the time, which broadly matched IMGT annotations. A later genetic analysis associated a missense DCLRE1C variant with V-gene and J-gene trimming of TCR beta chains, and an independent cohort replicated the association. A cluster of highly shared sequence variants was judged likely to be a technical artifact of the sequencing pipeline. In vitro tests confirmed that a few of the cytomegalovirus-associated TCR beta chains recognize cytomegalovirus antigens. In the study, approximately 160 TCR beta chains were listed as associated with cytomegalovirus. The authors suggested that the approach could potentially be generalized to other disease states and immunological phenotypes. At a false discovery rate of 0.05, a later analysis linked some 17,000 TCR beta sequences to specific HLA alleles. Only TCR beta chains were sequenced in this cohort, and the absence of alpha or paired-chain data limited detectable features. In both the original and validation cohorts, the classifier was reported to diagnose cytomegalovirus status with high specificity and sensitivity. Strong co-occurrence of HLA alleles, especially DR and DQ, made assigning TCR associations to individual alleles difficult. Linkage disequilibrium might explain the correlated functional status among segregating V segments, but an unknown experimental factor could not be ruled out.

The protocol used for the library was the immunoSEQ multiplex PCR assay. The multiplex PCR relied on a mix of 60 forward primers for TCR Vbeta segments and 13 reverse primers for TCR Jbeta segments. Amplification of the CDR3 region of rearranged TCR beta genes was performed with a multiplex PCR assay on genomic DNA. The amplified TCR beta libraries were sequenced on the Illumina HiSeq System as 87-base-pair reads. Per the source publication's procedure: A later analysis counted approximately 76 million unique TCR beta chains across the 550 to 700 repertoires, and 10 million to 11 million of these chains were shared by at least two donors. A nearest-neighbor algorithm error-corrected the raw reads and collapsed the reads into unique sequences, merging closely related sequences to remove PCR and sequencing errors. To assign V, D and J gene segments, CDR3 sequences were aligned to IMGT reference sequences. Each retained sequence needed at least a six-nucleotide match to both a V gene segment and a J gene segment. A rearrangement counted as productive if the CDR3 had no stop codons and remained in frame with V and J, and every other rearrangement counted as non-productive. Following IMGT convention, CDR3 was defined as the stretch from the second conserved V-encoded cysteine up to the conserved J-encoded phenylalanine. Sequences without an unambiguous match to a single V gene segment were excluded from the earlier analysis of about 600 of the donors. In an earlier analysis of almost 600 of the donors, a V segment was called functional when productive rearrangements were above 56.7%, and segregating when the standard deviation between donors exceeded 5%. A statistical classification framework was developed to diagnose cytomegalovirus status using the catalog of TCR beta chain sequences. In a later analysis, TCR nucleotide sequences were compared against IMGT/GENE-DB human TR gene sequences so that V and J genes could be assigned. The TCRdist pipeline was used in a later analysis to assign CDR3 sequences and most-parsimonious VDJ recombination scenarios. In a later analysis, each TCR beta chain was defined by its CDR3 amino acid sequence together with its V-gene family, and reads lacking a unique V-gene family were excluded. As a way to deal with suspected cross-contamination and a sequencing artifact, a later analysis dropped nearly 600 nucleotide sequences that were highly shared and had low generation probability. In a later analysis, a clonal expansion index was calculated for each public chain from normalized within-repertoire ranks of inferred template counts. In a later analysis, generation probabilities were computed using a VDJ recombination model fitted to out-of-frame rearrangements, and the results were checked against IGoR. In a later analysis, hypergeometric tests were used to score TCR-TCR, TCR-HLA and TCR-CMV co-occurrence, with a repertoire-size bias correction applied to TCR pairs. A later analysis estimated false discovery rates by permuting HLA or CMV assignments 20 times. A later analysis grouped co-occurring TCRs with DBSCAN, adding TCRdist sequence similarity when clustering within HLA-allele-positive subsets. Repertoires with fewer than 30,000 or more than 120,000 public chains were left out of co-occurrence clustering, as were four to six repertoires with anomalous nucleotide sharing. Entries here come from immuneACCESS through TCRdb and include only in-frame sequences with V and J called. Some clones fail to appear in such tables; in the studies checked, an unresolved V gene covers under half of the shortfall, and the cause of the remainder is unknown. V and J calls and clone size are copied from that table; D and trimming were computed from the DNA. The sample table contains approximately 33,000 clones; only one count was recorded for 53% of them. In total, the top ten clones hold roughly 6.2% of the sample.

The sequenced sample consisted of PBMCs. The chain joins TRBV4-2 to TRBJ2-3; TRBD1 lines up with 7 middle nucleotides. The TCR comes from a woman aged 40-49 years in good health and CMV-seropositive. The DNA is TGTGCCAGCAGCCAAGGGGGACAGCTTTCAGATACGCAGTATTTT. The translation is CASSQGGQLSDTQYF.